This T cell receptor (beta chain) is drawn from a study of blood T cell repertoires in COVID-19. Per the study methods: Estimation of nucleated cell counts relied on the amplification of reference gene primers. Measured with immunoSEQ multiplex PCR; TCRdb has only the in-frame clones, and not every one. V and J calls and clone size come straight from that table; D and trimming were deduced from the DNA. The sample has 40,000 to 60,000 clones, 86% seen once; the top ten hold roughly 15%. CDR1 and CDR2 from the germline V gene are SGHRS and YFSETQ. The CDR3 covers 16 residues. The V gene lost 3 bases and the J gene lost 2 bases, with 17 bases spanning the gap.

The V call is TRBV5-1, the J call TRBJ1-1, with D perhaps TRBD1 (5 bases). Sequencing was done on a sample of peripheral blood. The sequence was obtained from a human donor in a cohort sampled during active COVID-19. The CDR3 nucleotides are TGCGCCAGCAGCTCGACCGACACGGGGGTTAACACTGAAGCTTTCTTT. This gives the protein CASSSTDTGVNTEAFF.